A selection of T cell receptor beta chains follows, all from one sample in a study of neoadjuvant nivolumab and ipilimumab in lung cancer. Using immunoSEQ multiplex PCR, the repertoire was profiled, and TCRdb retains in-frame clones only, with some absent. This table holds more than 40,000 clones, roughly 90% found once. Sequenced here: blood, sampled before neoadjuvant nivolumab, alone or with ipilimumab. All receptors come from an adult with non-small cell lung cancer. Some clones in this sample may be carry-over from other donors' samples. The CDR3 runs from the conserved cysteine through the conserved F or W. The D gene is left open where the match is weak. Clone sizes are given selectively: once, few, many, or a class where the clone is expanded.

.	TRBJ2-7	.	TRBV11-2	15	CASSAGGSAPYEQYF	TGTGCCAGCAGCGCAGGCGGTAGCGCACCCTACGAGCAGTACTTC
TRBD1	TRBJ1-5	.	TRBV6-5	13	CASGGQGYQPQHF	TGTGCCAGCGGGGGACAGGGATATCAGCCCCAGCATTTT
.	TRBJ1-5	.	TRBV19	13	CASIGGSNQPQHF	TGTGCCAGTATTGGGGGTAGCAATCAGCCCCAGCATTTT
.	TRBJ1-2	.	TRBV11-2	14	CASSLVDRSAGYTF	TGTGCCAGCAGCTTAGTCGATCGTTCAGCAGGCTACACCTTC
TRBD1	TRBJ2-7	few	TRBV18	12	CASSPGTGDQYF	TGTGCCAGCTCACCAGGGACAGGGGACCAGTACTTC
.	TRBJ2-1	.	TRBV7-9	12	CASRVGGDEQFF	TGTGCCAGCAGGGTAGGGGGGGATGAGCAGTTCTTC
.	TRBJ1-5	.	TRBV18	15	CASSPEGLSNQPQHF	TGTGCCAGCTCACCAGAGGGGTTAAGCAATCAGCCCCAGCATTTT
.	TRBJ2-7	.	TRBV6-1	15	CASSEATGIYYEQYF	TGTGCCAGCAGTGAAGCAACAGGGATCTACTACGAGCAGTACTTC
.	TRBJ2-7	.	TRBV27	12	CASSSPGYEQYF	TGTGCCAGCAGTTCCCCCGGCTACGAGCAGTACTTC
TRBD2	TRBJ2-1	.	TRBV11-3	15	CASSLSGESYNEQFF	TGTGCCAGCAGCCTTAGCGGGGAATCCTACAATGAGCAGTTCTTC
TRBD2	TRBJ2-1	.	TRBV10-3	15	CAISDSGMSYNEQFF	TGTGCCATCAGTGACAGCGGGATGAGCTACAATGAGCAGTTCTTC
TRBD1	TRBJ2-5	.	TRBV6-1	14	CASSRDRAQATQYF	TGTGCCAGCAGTAGAGACAGGGCCCAAGCGACCCAGTACTTC
.	TRBJ2-7	few	TRBV11-2	11	CASSFSIEQYF	TGTGCCAGCAGCTTCTCCATCGAGCAGTACTTC
.	TRBJ2-1	.	TRBV5-4	13	CASSFSSHNEQFF	TGTGCCAGCAGCTTTAGCTCCCACAATGAGCAGTTCTTC
TRBD1	TRBJ1-1	.	TRBV9	16	CASSVRDRGRGTEAFF	TGTGCCAGCAGCGTTAGGGACAGGGGTAGGGGCACTGAAGCTTTCTTT
.	TRBJ2-7	.	TRBV7-8	12	CAASRGPYEQYF	TGTGCCGCCTCCCGGGGTCCCTACGAGCAGTACTTC
TRBD1	TRBJ1-4	.	TRBV5-1	14	CASSSGGAAEKLFF	TGCGCCAGCAGCTCAGGGGGGGCAGCTGAAAAACTGTTTTTT
TRBD2	TRBJ2-5	.	TRBV6-7	17	CASSYTLSSGRMLTQYF	TGTGCCAGCAGTTACACGTTGAGTAGCGGGAGGATGTTGACCCAGTACTTC
TRBD2	TRBJ2-7	.	TRBV5-1	16	CASSLNGGRASYEQYF	TGCGCCAGCAGCTTGAACGGCGGGAGGGCCTCTTACGAGCAGTACTTC
TRBD1	TRBJ1-1	.	TRBV11-2	16	CASSPRVGGDGTEAFF	TGTGCCAGCAGCCCCCGGGTAGGGGGCGATGGCACTGAAGCTTTCTTT
.	TRBJ2-7	.	TRBV2	9	CAVSYEQYF	TGTGCCGTTTCCTACGAGCAGTACTTC
TRBD2	TRBJ2-7	.	TRBV5-1	14	CASSFGLADYEQYF	TGCGCCAGCAGTTTCGGACTAGCGGATTACGAGCAGTACTTC
TRBD2	TRBJ2-3	.	TRBV2	17	CASSRTSGLGSADTQYF	TGTGCCAGCAGTCGGACTAGCGGGTTGGGTTCTGCAGATACGCAGTATTTT
TRBD2	TRBJ2-3	.	TRBV5-8	17	CASKFLAGEGLTDTQYF	TGTGCCAGCAAATTTCTGGCGGGAGAAGGACTAACAGATACGCAGTATTTT
.	TRBJ1-1	.	TRBV6-6	13	CASSPLVLSEAFF	TGTGCCAGCAGCCCCCTCGTCCTATCTGAAGCTTTCTTT
.	TRBJ2-7	.	TRBV7-8	11	CASTSYYEQYF	TGTGCCAGCACTAGCTACTACGAGCAGTACTTC
TRBD1	TRBJ2-3	.	TRBV7-2	15	CASSARDRGLDTQYF	TGTGCCAGCAGCGCCCGGGACAGGGGGCTAGATACGCAGTATTTT
.	TRBJ2-3	.	TRBV18	14	CASSLSGGTDTQYF	TGTGCCAGCTCTCTTAGCGGAGGTACAGATACGCAGTATTTT
.	TRBJ2-7	.	TRBV19	15	CASSIVGVPSYEQYF	TGTGCCAGTAGTATTGTTGGGGTGCCTTCCTACGAGCAGTACTTC
TRBD1	TRBJ2-2	.	TRBV18	16	CASSPPGQGSSGELFF	TGTGCCAGCTCACCACCGGGACAGGGTTCGTCCGGGGAGCTGTTTTTT
.	TRBJ1-3	.	TRBV30	13	CAWSKGAGNTIYF	TGTGCCTGGAGCAAAGGGGCTGGAAACACCATATATTTT
.	TRBJ1-1	.	TRBV11-1	13	CASSRTGNTEAFF	TGTGCCAGCAGCCGCACAGGAAACACTGAAGCTTTCTTT
.	TRBJ2-7	.	TRBV9	17	CASSVATGAGTSYEQYF	TGTGCCAGCAGCGTAGCCACGGGGGCAGGGACCTCCTACGAGCAGTACTTC
.	TRBJ2-7	.	TRBV4-1	17	CASSQATWETFSYEQYF	TGCGCCAGCAGCCAAGCGACGTGGGAGACCTTCTCCTACGAGCAGTACTTC
.	TRBJ1-4	few	TRBV5-6	16	CASSLGPGATNEKLFF	TGTGCCAGCAGCTTGGGCCCAGGCGCAACTAATGAAAAACTGTTTTTT
.	TRBJ2-3	few	TRBV6-6	15	CASSIPDRGTDTQYF	TGTGCCAGCAGCATCCCGGACAGAGGCACAGATACGCAGTATTTT
.	TRBJ1-4	.	TRBV11-2	11	CASSLGEKLFF	TGTGCCAGCAGCCTGGGGGAAAAACTGTTTTTT
.	TRBJ2-7	.	TRBV5-4	11	CSVGGSYEQYF	TGTTCCGTCGGTGGTTCCTACGAGCAGTACTTC
TRBD1	TRBJ1-2	.	TRBV30	13	CAWSTGQNYGYTF	TGTGCCTGGAGTACGGGACAGAACTATGGCTACACCTTC
.	TRBJ1-1	.	TRBV5-1	15	CASSGLTGPGTEAFF	TGCGCCAGCAGCGGCCTCACAGGGCCCGGCACTGAAGCTTTCTTT
.	TRBJ1-1	once	TRBV11-2	14	CASSPSRVNTEAFF	TGTGCCAGCAGCCCCTCCAGGGTGAACACTGAAGCTTTCTTT
.	TRBJ2-7	.	TRBV5-1	13	CASSLATGSFQYF	TGCGCCAGCAGCTTGGCGACAGGATCTTTCCAGTACTTC
TRBD1	TRBJ1-2	.	TRBV9	14	CASSSRTGPYGYTF	TGTGCCAGCAGCTCCCGGACAGGGCCCTATGGCTACACCTTC
.	TRBJ2-1	once	TRBV20-1	10	CSAQSGEQFF	TGCAGTGCTCAAAGCGGTGAGCAGTTCTTC
TRBD1	TRBJ2-7	.	TRBV6-1	13	CASNPGQSYEQYF	TGTGCCAGCAACCCGGGACAGTCCTACGAGCAGTACTTC
.	TRBJ2-3	.	TRBV11-3	13	CASSKRLSDTQYF	TGTGCCAGCAGCAAACGACTGTCAGATACGCAGTATTTT
.	TRBJ2-2	.	TRBV7-2	13	CASSTRNTGELFF	TGTGCCAGCAGCACCCGAAACACCGGGGAGCTGTTTTTT
TRBD2	TRBJ2-1	.	TRBV7-2	14	CASWGLAGYNEQFF	TGTGCCAGCTGGGGGCTAGCGGGTTACAATGAGCAGTTCTTC
.	TRBJ2-7	.	TRBV5-8	10	CASSSYEQYF	TGTGCCAGCAGCTCTTACGAGCAGTACTTC
TRBD1	TRBJ1-2	.	TRBV6-5	13	CASSYQGDRRYTF	TGTGCCAGCAGTTACCAGGGGGATCGTCGCTACACCTTC
TRBD1	TRBJ1-1	once	TRBV5-8	17	CASSHDGQGARGTEAFF	TGTGCCAGCAGCCACGATGGGCAGGGGGCGCGAGGTACTGAAGCTTTCTTT
.	TRBJ2-3	.	TRBV2	11	CASSAGDTQYF	TGTGCCAGCAGTGCGGGGGATACGCAGTATTTT
.	TRBJ1-1	.	TRBV11-2	15	CASSSYLVRNTEAFF	TGTGCCAGCAGCTCCTACTTAGTGAGAAACACTGAAGCTTTCTTT